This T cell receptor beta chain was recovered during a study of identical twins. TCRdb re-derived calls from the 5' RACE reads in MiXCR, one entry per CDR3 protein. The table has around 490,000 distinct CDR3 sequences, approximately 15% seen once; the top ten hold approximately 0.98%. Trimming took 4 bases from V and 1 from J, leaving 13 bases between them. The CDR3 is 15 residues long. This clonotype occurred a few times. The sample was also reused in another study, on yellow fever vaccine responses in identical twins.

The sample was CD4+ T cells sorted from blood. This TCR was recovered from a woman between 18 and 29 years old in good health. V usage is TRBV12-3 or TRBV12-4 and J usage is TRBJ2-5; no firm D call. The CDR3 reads CASSSTGPAQETQYF. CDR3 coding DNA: TGTGCCAGCAGTTCCACCGGGCCAGCCCAAGAGACCCAGTACTTC.